These 3 T cell receptor beta chains originate from one sample sequenced in a study of blood T cell repertoires in COVID-19. The repertoire was sequenced with immunoSEQ multiplex PCR; TCRdb's copy has only in-frame clones and lacks some. The sample records around 280,000 clones, about 82% being singletons. Sequenced material: peripheral blood. The receptors here all came from a woman between 50 and 59 years old with active or convalescent COVID-19.

This CDR3 is CASSLSQMNTEAFF. CDR3 bases: TGTGCCAGCAGCTTAAGCCAAATGAACACTGAAGCTTTCTTT. This rearrangement joins TRBV7-6 to TRBJ1-1; D is ambiguous. The CDR3 runs to 14 residues. Per germline, CDR1 SGHVS and CDR2 FNYEAQ. V lost 2 bases to trimming and J lost 0 bases, with 7 bases between them.

V is TRBV28 and J is TRBJ2-1; TRBD1 might be the D (6 bases). Germline V gives CDR1 MDHEN, CDR2 SYDVKM. The CDR3 covers 14 residues. Between the trimmed V and J ends, which lost 3 bases and 4 bases, there was a span of 10 bases. CDR3 DNA: TGTGCCAGCAGTTTCACAGGGTATTACAATGAGCAGTTCTTC. This gives the protein CASSFTGYYNEQFF.

This chain connects TRBV28 to TRBJ1-1, with 9 bases identical to TRBD1. This CDR3 comprises 17 residues. V lost 4 bases and J lost 1; bases outside the gene matches: 10. The germline gives CDR1 MDHEN, CDR2 SYDVKM. As DNA, the CDR3 is TGTGCCAGCAGTTCGACGGACAGGGGACGGCGGAACACTGAAGCTTTCTTT. Its translation is CASSSTDRGRRNTEAFF.